This TCR beta chain was identified in a study of cytomegalovirus exposure and HLA in healthy donors. Profiled with immunoSEQ multiplex PCR; TCRdb holds only in-frame clones, not every one. Found here are 200,000 to 250,000 clones, 70% to 90% of them singletons; the top ten hold roughly 5.7%. The CDR3 spans 16 residues. Germline CDR1 and CDR2: SGDLS and YYNGEE. V lost 4 bases and J 0 bases, leaving 14 bases between the germline ends. Sequencing was performed on PBMCs. The sequence was collected from a woman between 18 and 29 years old in good health and CMV-seronegative. V usage is TRBV9 and J usage is TRBJ1-3; possible D gene TRBD1, 6 bases. The CDR3 loop is CASSLAAGDSGNTIYF. DNA for the CDR3: TGTGCCAGCAGCCTTGCAGCAGGGGACTCTGGAAACACCATATATTTT.